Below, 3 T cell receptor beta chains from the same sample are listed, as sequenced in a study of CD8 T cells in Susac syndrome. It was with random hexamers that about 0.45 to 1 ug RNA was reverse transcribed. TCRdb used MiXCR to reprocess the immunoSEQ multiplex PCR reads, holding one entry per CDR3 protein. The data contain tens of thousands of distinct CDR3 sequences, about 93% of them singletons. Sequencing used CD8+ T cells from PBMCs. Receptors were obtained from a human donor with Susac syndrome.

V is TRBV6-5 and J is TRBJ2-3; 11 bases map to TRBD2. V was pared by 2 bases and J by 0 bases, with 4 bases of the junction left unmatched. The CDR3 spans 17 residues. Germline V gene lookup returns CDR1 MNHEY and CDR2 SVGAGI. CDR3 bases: TGTGCCAGCAGTTACGTTGGGACTAGCGGTAGCACAGATACGCAGTATTTT. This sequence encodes CASSYVGTSGSTDTQYF.

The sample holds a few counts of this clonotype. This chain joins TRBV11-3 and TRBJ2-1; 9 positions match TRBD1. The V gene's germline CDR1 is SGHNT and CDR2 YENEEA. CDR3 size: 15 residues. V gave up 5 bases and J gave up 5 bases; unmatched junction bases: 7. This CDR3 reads CASSPSGTGNNEQFF. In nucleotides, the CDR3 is TGTGCCAGCAGCCCCAGCGGGACAGGGAACAATGAGCAGTTCTTC.

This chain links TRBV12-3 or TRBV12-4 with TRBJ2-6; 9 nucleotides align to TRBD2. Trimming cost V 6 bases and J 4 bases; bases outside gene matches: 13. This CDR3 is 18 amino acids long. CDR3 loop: CASSPSGAGGAGANVLTF. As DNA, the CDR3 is TGTGCCAGCAGCCCATCCGGAGCGGGGGGAGCGGGGGCCAACGTCCTGACTTTC.